Given below is one T cell receptor beta chain in context. Its recognized antigen is unknown. No clone much larger than this one lies a single base away; base qualities are absent. Donors formed part of the validation cohort, which comprised fewer than 150 subjects and was distinct from the first cohort of under 800 subjects. The data stem from a study of cytomegalovirus exposure and HLA in healthy donors (dated by TCRdb to about 2017). Notes on the research overall: According to a later analysis, the approximately 130 validation repertoires were produced on the same platform as the roughly 720 repertoires of the first cohort. The study was designed to test whether signatures of past pathogen exposure could be identified by cataloging public T cell receptors. Along with the roughly 700-subject first cohort, a separate validation cohort of over a hundred different subjects was used. To predict cytomegalovirus infection status, the study brought together high-throughput TCR immunosequencing, statistical association of individual TCRs with disease status, and machine learning. Overall results and qualifications from the work: The validation cohort had no HLA typing available for a later analysis, so co-occurrence within that cohort was assessed over all 120 or so repertoires. Of the cluster scores, approximately 95% were above 0 in a later analysis, which found that TCRs clustered in the first cohort also tended to co-occur in the 130 or so validation repertoires. According to the authors, the approach could potentially be generalized to other disease states and immunological phenotypes. Most TCR sequences were seen in very few donors, while some public TCRs were found in many individuals. In both the original and validation cohorts, the classifier was reported to diagnose cytomegalovirus status with high specificity and sensitivity. A total of roughly 160 TCR beta chains were listed by the study as associated with cytomegalovirus. Three of the identified cytomegalovirus-associated TCR beta chains were confirmed in vitro to be specific for cytomegalovirus antigens.

V and J are trimmed by 5 bases and 2 bases, and the gene matches miss 8 bases of the junction. CDR1 and CDR2 (GTSNPN, SVGIG) derive from the germline V gene (reference sequence). From cysteine to phenylalanine, the CDR3 is 14 amino acids long. The retained sequence is limited to the CDR3, 42 bases, with the frame set at the first base. Libraries were made using the immunoSEQ multiplex PCR assay. Per the source publication's procedure: A statistical classification framework was built for diagnosing cytomegalovirus status from the catalog of TCR beta chain sequences. Sourced from immuneACCESS, this table was stored by TCRdb with only in-frame sequences that have V and J called. A share of the clones is absent; for the studies checked, an unresolved V gene accounts for under half, and the remainder has no known explanation. That table furnishes V, J and clone size, whereas the DNA furnished D and trimming. This sample holds 110,000 or so clones; about 82% were observed only once. Roughly 5.3% of the sample rests with the top ten.

The sequence joins TRBV30 to TRBJ2-7, and TRBD2 matches 8 of the central bases. Specimen: PBMCs. This sequence originates from a young man in good health and CMV-seronegative. The DNA reads as follows: TGTGCCTGGGCCCGGGGGGGGGACACCTACGAGCAGTACTTC. Translated, this is CAWARGGDTYEQYF.